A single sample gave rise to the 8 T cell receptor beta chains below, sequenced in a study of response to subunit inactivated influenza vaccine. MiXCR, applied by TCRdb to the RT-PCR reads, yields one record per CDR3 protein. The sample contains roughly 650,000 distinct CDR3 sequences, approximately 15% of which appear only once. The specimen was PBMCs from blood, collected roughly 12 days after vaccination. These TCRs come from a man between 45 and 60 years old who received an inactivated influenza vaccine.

The CDR3 is CSATRGGTYEQYF. The CDR3 nucleotides read TGCAGTGCTACCAGGGGTGGAACCTACGAGCAGTACTTC. The V and J genes are TRBV20-1 and TRBJ2-7; TRBD1 might be the D (6 bases). V was cut by 4 bases and J by 2 bases, with 12 bases left in between. The CDR3 loop spans 13 amino acids. The germline CDR1 and CDR2 sequences are DFQATT and SNEGSKA (reference sequence).

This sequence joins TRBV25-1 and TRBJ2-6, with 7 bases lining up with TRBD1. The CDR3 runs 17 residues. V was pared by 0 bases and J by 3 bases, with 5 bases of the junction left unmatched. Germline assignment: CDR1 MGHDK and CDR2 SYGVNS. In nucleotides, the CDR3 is TGTGCCAGCAGTGAATATGAGGGGGCACATGGGGCCAACGTCCTGACTTTC. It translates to CASSEYEGAHGANVLTF.

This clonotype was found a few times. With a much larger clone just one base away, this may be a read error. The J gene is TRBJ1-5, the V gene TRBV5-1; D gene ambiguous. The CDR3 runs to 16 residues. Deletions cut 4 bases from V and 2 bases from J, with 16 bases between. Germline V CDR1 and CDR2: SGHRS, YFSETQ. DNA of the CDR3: TGCGCCAGCAGCGACACCCCGGGGAATTGCAATCAGCCCCAGCATTTT. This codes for CASSDTPGNCNQPQHF.

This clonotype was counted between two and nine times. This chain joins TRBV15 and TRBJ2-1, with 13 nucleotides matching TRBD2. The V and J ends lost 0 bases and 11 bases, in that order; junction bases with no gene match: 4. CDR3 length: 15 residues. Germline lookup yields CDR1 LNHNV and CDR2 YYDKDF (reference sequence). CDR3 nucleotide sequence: TGTGCCACCAGCAGAGAAGGACTAGCGGGAGCTCAGCAGTTCTTC. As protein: CATSREGLAGAQQFF.

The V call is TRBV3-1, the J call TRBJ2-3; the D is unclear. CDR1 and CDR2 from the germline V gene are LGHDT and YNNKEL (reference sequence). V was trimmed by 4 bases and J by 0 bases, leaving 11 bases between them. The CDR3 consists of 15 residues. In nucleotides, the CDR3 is TGTGCCAGCAGCCCCCGACCTAGGAGCACAGATACGCAGTATTTT. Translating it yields CASSPRPRSTDTQYF.

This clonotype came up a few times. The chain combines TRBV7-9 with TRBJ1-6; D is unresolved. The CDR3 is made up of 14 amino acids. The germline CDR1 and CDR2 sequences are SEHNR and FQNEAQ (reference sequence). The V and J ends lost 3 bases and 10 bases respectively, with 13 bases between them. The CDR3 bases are TGTGCCAGCAGCTTCGACGGTGCTTGGTCACCCCTCCACTTT. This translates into CASSFDGAWSPLHF.

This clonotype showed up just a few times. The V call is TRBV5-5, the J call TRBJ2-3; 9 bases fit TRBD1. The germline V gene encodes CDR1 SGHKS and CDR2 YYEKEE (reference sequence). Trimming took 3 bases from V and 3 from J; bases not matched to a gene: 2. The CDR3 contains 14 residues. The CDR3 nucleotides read TGTGCCAGCAGCTGGACAGGGGAAACAGATACGCAGTATTTT. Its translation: CASSWTGETDTQYF.

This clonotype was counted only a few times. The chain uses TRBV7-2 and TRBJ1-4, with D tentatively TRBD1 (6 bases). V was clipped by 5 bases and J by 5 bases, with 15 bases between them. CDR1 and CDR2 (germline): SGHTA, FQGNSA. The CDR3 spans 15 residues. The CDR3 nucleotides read TGTGCCAGCAGCGCCCGGGGGGGGACAAATGAAAAACTGTTTTTT. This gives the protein CASSARGGTNEKLFF.